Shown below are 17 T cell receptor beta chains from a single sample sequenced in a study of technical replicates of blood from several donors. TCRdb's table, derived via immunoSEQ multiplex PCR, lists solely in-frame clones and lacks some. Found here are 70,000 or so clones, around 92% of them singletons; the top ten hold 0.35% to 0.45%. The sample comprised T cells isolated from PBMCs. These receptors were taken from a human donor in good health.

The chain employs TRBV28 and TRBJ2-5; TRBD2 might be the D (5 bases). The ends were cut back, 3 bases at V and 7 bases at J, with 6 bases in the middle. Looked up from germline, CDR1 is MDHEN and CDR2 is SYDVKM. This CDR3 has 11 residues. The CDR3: CASSFRGTQYF. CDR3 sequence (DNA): TGTGCCAGCAGTTTTCGGGGGACCCAGTACTTC.

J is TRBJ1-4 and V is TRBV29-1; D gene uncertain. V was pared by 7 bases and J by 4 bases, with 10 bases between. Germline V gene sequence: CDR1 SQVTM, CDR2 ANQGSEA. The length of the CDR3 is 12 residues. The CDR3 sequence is CSARQDNEKLFF. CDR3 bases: TGCAGCGCCCGTCAGGATAATGAAAAACTGTTTTTT.

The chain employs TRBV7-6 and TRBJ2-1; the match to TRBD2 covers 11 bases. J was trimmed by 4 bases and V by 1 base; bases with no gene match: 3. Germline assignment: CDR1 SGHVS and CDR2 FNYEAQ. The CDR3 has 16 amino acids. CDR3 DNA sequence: TGTGCCAGCAGCTTAGGGACTAGCGGGTCGTACAATGAGCAGTTCTTC. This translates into CASSLGTSGSYNEQFF.

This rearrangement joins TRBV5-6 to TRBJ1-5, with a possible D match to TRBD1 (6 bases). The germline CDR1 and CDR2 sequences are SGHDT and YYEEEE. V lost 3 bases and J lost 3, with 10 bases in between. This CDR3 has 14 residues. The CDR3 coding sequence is TGTGCCAGCAGCTCAACAGGGTACAATCAGCCCCAGCATTTT. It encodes CASSSTGYNQPQHF.

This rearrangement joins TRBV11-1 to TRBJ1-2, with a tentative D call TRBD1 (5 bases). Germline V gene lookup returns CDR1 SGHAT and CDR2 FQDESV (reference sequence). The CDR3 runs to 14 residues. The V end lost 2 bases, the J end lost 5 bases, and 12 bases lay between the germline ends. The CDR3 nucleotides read TGTGCCAGCAGCTTACACAGGTCTGATTATGGCTACACCTTC. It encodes CASSLHRSDYGYTF.

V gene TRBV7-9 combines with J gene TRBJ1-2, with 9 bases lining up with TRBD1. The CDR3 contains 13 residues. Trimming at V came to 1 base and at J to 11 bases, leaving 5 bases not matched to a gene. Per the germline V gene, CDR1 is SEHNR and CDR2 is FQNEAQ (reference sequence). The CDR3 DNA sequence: TGTGCCAGCAGCTTAGGGGGACAGGGTCTGTACACCTTC. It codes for CASSLGGQGLYTF.

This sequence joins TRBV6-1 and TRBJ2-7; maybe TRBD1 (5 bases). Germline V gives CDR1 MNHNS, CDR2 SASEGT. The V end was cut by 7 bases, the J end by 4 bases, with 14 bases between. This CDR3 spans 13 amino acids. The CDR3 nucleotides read TGTGCCAGCACCCCGGACATAGGATACGAGCAGTACTTC. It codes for CASTPDIGYEQYF.

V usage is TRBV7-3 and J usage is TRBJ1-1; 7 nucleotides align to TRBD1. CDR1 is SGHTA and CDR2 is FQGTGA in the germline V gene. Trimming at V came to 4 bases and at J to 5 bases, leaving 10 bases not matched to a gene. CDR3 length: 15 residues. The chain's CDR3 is CASSSENRGRTEAFF. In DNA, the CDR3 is TGTGCCAGCAGCTCCGAAAACAGGGGTAGAACTGAAGCTTTCTTT.

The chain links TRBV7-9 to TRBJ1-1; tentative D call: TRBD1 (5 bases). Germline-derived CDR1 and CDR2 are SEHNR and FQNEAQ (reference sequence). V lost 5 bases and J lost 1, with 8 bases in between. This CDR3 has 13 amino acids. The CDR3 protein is CASSAGGNTEAFF. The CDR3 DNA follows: TGTGCCAGCAGCGCCGGGGGGAACACTGAAGCTTTCTTT.

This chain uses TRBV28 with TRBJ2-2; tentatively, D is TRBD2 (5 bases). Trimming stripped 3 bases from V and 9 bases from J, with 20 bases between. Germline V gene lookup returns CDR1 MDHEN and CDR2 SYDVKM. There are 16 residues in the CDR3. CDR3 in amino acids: CASSLSSGLARRELFF. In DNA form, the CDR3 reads TGTGCCAGCAGTTTGTCTTCGGGGTTAGCTCGGCGGGAGCTGTTTTTT. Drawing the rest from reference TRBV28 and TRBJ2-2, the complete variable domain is DVKVTQSSRYLVKRTGEKVFLECVQDMDHENMFWYRQDPGLGLRLIYFSYDVKMKEKGDIPEGYSVSREKKERFSLILESASTNQTSMYLCASSLSSGLARRELFFGEGSRLTVL.

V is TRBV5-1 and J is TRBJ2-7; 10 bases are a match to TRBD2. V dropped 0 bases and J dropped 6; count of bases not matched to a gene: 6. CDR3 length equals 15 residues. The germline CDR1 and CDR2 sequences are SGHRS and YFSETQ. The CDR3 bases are TGCGCCAGCAGCTTGGGATCTAGCGGGAGCTTCGAGCAGTACTTC. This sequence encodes CASSLGSSGSFEQYF.

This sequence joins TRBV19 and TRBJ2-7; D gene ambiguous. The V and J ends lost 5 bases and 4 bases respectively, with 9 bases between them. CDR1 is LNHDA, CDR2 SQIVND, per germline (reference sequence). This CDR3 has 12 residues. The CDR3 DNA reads TGTGCCAGTAGTCTCGGCGGTTACGAGCAGTACTTC. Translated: CASSLGGYEQYF.

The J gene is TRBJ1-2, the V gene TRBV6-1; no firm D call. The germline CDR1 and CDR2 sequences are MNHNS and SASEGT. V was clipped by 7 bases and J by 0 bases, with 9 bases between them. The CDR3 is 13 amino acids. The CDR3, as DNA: TGTGCCAGCACCTTTATTTCTAACTATGGCTACACCTTC. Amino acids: CASTFISNYGYTF.

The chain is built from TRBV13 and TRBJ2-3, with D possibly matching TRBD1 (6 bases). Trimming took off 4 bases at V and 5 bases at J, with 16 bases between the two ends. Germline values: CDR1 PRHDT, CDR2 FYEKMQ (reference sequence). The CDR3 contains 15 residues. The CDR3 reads CASSSQTGTLDTQYF. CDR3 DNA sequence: TGTGCCAGCAGCTCCCAGACAGGAACCCTAGATACGCAGTATTTT. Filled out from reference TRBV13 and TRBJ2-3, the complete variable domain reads AAGVIQSPRHLIKEKRETATLKCYPIPRHDTVYWYQQGPGQDPQFLISFYEKMQSDKGSIPDRFSAQQFSDYHSELNMSSLELGDSALYFCASSSQTGTLDTQYFGPGTRLTVL.

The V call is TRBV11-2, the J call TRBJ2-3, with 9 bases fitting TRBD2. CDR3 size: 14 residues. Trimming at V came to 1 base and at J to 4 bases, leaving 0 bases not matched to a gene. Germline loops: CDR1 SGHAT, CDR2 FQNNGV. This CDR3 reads CASSLVAGADTQYF. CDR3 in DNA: TGTGCCAGCAGCTTAGTAGCGGGAGCAGATACGCAGTATTTT. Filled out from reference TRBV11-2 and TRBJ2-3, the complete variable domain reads EAGVAQSPRYKIIEKRQSVAFWCNPISGHATLYWYQQILGQGPKLLIQFQNNGVVDDSQLPKDRFSAERLKGVDSTLKIQPAKLEDSAVYLCASSLVAGADTQYFGPGTRLTVL.

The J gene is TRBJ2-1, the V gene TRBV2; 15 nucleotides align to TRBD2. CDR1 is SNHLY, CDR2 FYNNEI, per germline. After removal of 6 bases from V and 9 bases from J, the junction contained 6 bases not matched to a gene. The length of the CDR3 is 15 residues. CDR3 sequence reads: CASRGTSGRLGEQFF. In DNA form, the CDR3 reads TGTGCCAGCAGAGGGACTAGCGGGAGGTTGGGTGAGCAGTTCTTC. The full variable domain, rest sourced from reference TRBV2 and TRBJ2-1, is EPEVTQTPSHQVTQMGQEVILRCVPISNHLYFYWYRQILGQKVEFLVSFYNNEISEKSEIFDDQFSVERPDGSNFTLKIRSTKLEDSAMYFCASRGTSGRLGEQFFGPGTRLTVL.

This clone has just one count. Here the CDR3 reads CSVENYGNADTQYF. CDR3 DNA sequence: TGCAGCGTTGAAAATTACGGGAATGCAGATACGCAGTATTTT. This chain joins TRBV29-1 and TRBJ2-3, with D possibly being TRBD2 (5 bases). The germline V gene encodes CDR1 SQVTM and CDR2 ANQGSEA. Deletions cut 2 bases from V and 4 bases from J, with 13 bases between. This CDR3 has 14 residues.